Listed below are T cell receptor beta chains from one sample, sequenced in a study of blood T cells in healthy people across ages. TCRdb processed the 5' RACE reads anew with MiXCR; each CDR3 protein has one entry. The profile shows more than 700,000 distinct CDR3 sequences, roughly 46% of them singletons. Specimen: blood. These receptors were obtained from an elderly man in good health. Both conserved end residues are part of each CDR3. A D gene is named only where the DNA matches it firmly. Clone size appears in some rows only: once, few, many, or a class for an expanded clone.

v_call	d_call	j_call	clone_size	cdr3_nt	cdr3_aa
TRBV20-1	.	TRBJ1-2	few	TGCAGTGCTCAGACTAGGGTGTATGGCTACACCTTC	CSAQTRVYGYTF
TRBV20-1	TRBD2	TRBJ2-1	.	TGCAGTGCCGGACTAGCGGGGGGGCTTGAGCAGTTCTTC	CSAGLAGGLEQFF
TRBV29-1	.	TRBJ2-7	.	TGCAGCGTGACAGAACTCGGGGAGGTCTACGAGCAGTACTTC	CSVTELGEVYEQYF
TRBV29-1	.	TRBJ2-3	once	TGCAGCGTCGTTCTTTGGAGCACAGATACGCAGTATTTT	CSVVLWSTDTQYF
TRBV11-2	.	TRBJ2-3	.	TGTGCCAGCAGCTTAGCCCACAGGGGGGGGGCAGATACGCAGTATTTT	CASSLAHRGGADTQYF
TRBV4-3	.	TRBJ2-1	few	TGCGCCAGCAGCCAAGAGAGGTTGTCGAGTAGGCAGTTCTTC	CASSQERLSSRQFF
TRBV5-1	.	TRBJ2-1	many	TGTGCCAGCAGCACGGACAGTTACAATGAGCAGTTCTTC	CASSTDSYNEQFF
TRBV9	.	TRBJ1-2	.	TGTGCCAGCAGCGTAGCTAGCTATGGCTACACCTTC	CASSVASYGYTF
TRBV20-1	TRBD2	TRBJ2-5	.	TGCAGTCCGGCTGCACCGACGACTAGCGGGCAGACCCAGTACTTC	CSPAAPTTSGQTQYF
TRBV10-3	TRBD1	TRBJ1-2	few	TGTGCCATCACTGGCGGACAGGGAAACTATGGCTACACCTTC	CAITGGQGNYGYTF
TRBV5-1	.	TRBJ2-7	few	TGCGCCAGCAGCCGTTACATAGGGAACAATGAGCAGTACTTC	CASSRYIGNNEQYF
TRBV18	TRBD2	TRBJ2-1	.	TGTGCCAGCTCCCCTGGGGTAGCGGGTGTGCCTGAGCAGTTCTTC	CASSPGVAGVPEQFF
TRBV24-1	.	TRBJ2-7	many	TGTGCCACCAGTGATGCAGGGACACCTCCCTACGAGCAGTACTTC	CATSDAGTPPYEQYF
TRBV12-3/TRBV12-4	.	TRBJ1-2	once	TGTGCCTGCAGCCAAACGACAGTGTTCTATGGCTACACCTTC	CACSQTTVFYGYTF
TRBV5-5	TRBD1	TRBJ2-1	many	TGTGCCAGCAGTTCATTCGACAGGGGCACCTACAATGAGCAGTTCTTC	CASSSFDRGTYNEQFF
TRBV13	.	TRBJ1-6	.	TGTGCCAGCAGCTTCCGCGGTTGGGGTTCACCCCTCCACTTT	CASSFRGWGSPLHF
TRBV9	.	TRBJ2-3	once	TGTGCCAGCAGCGTTCGGGAGTTAGCAGATACGCAGTATTTT	CASSVRELADTQYF
TRBV29-1	TRBD2	TRBJ2-3	.	TGCAGCGTTGTGGGGGGGGAGCGGACTGACACAGATACGCAGTATTTT	CSVVGGERTDTDTQYF
TRBV7-2	TRBD2	TRBJ2-5	.	TGTGCCAGCAGCACTAGACTAGCGAAAGAGACCCAGTACTTC	CASSTRLAKETQYF
TRBV7-2	TRBD1	TRBJ2-1	.	TGTGCCAGCAGCTTAGTGGGACAGGGGGTCCGGGAGCAGTTCTTC	CASSLVGQGVREQFF
TRBV30	TRBD1	TRBJ2-6	.	TGTGCCTGGAGTGCAAGGGACAGGGGTCGGGGGACTGGGGCCAACGTCCTGACTTTC	CAWSARDRGRGTGANVLTF
TRBV12-3/TRBV12-4	.	TRBJ2-4	.	TGTGCCAGCAGTGCCAGCGTGAACATTCAGTACTTC	CASSASVNIQYF
TRBV11-3	.	TRBJ2-2	.	TGTGCCAGCAGAATGGTGACCGGGGAGCTGTTTTTT	CASRMVTGELFF
TRBV27	TRBD2	TRBJ2-1	few	TGTGCCAGCAGTAGGACTAGCTGGTTCAATGAGCAGTTCTTC	CASSRTSWFNEQFF
TRBV7-2	.	TRBJ2-5	few	TGTGCCAGCAGCTTATCTTGGGGGCAGGGTGAGCAGTACTTC	CASSLSWGQGEQYF
TRBV6-2/TRBV6-3	TRBD2	TRBJ2-5	many	TGTGCCAGCAGTGACCCACTAGCGGTAGGCGAGACCCAGTACTTC	CASSDPLAVGETQYF
TRBV27	.	TRBJ2-7	.	TGTGCCAGCAGTTTTGATAGGCATTCCCGCTACGAGCAGTACTTC	CASSFDRHSRYEQYF
TRBV3-1	.	TRBJ1-4	few	TGTGCCAGCAGCCAGCAAGGGTATTCTAATGAAAAACTGTTTTTT	CASSQQGYSNEKLFF
TRBV12-3/TRBV12-4	TRBD1	TRBJ2-7	.	TGTGCCAGCAGCTACTCACTTCGGGACAGGGGCTACGAGCAGTACTTC	CASSYSLRDRGYEQYF
TRBV20-1	TRBD2	TRBJ2-3	many	TGCAGTGCTAGTGAAAGGACTAGCGGTACAGATACGCAGTATTTT	CSASERTSGTDTQYF
TRBV2	.	TRBJ2-1	.	TGTGCCAGCAGTGTCTCGGATGAGCAGTTCTTC	CASSVSDEQFF
TRBV3-1	.	TRBJ2-1	few	TGTGCCAGCAGCCAAGATACGGGGCGTGAGCAGTTCTTC	CASSQDTGREQFF
TRBV10-3	TRBD1	TRBJ2-7	many	TGTGCCATCACAAGGGACAGGGAAGGCTACGAGCAGTACTTC	CAITRDREGYEQYF
TRBV20-1	.	TRBJ2-5	.	TGCAGTGCTAACCGGGACTTGAATGAGCAGTACTTC	CSANRDLNEQYF
TRBV20-1	TRBD2	TRBJ2-7	.	TGCAGTGCCCAGCAGACTAGCGGTAGCTCCTACGAGCAGTACTTC	CSAQQTSGSSYEQYF
TRBV2	TRBD2	TRBJ2-1	.	TGTGCCAGCAGTGGTGTGCGGGAGTCCTACGAGCAGTTCTTC	CASSGVRESYEQFF
TRBV7-2	TRBD2	TRBJ2-3	.	TGTGCCAGCAGTTTAAGGAAAGCGGGAGGCACAGATACGCAGTATTTT	CASSLRKAGGTDTQYF
TRBV20-1	.	TRBJ2-5	few	TGCAGTGCTCCCACCAGGTACCAAGAGACCCAGTACTTC	CSAPTRYQETQYF
TRBV5-1	TRBD2	TRBJ2-7	many	TGCGCCAGCAGCTTGGCCTTAGCGGGAGGAGGTTACGAGCAGTACTTC	CASSLALAGGGYEQYF
TRBV12-3/TRBV12-4	.	TRBJ2-5	.	TGTGCCAGCAGTGTCTACGGCAGGGTAGAGACCCAGTACTTC	CASSVYGRVETQYF
TRBV7-2	TRBD2	TRBJ2-3	few	TGTGCCAGCAGCGCTACCGGGACTACCACAGATACGCAGTATTTT	CASSATGTTTDTQYF
TRBV30	TRBD2	TRBJ2-7	few	TGTGCCTGGACCCAAGGACTAGCGGGAAGGGACGAGCAGTACTTC	CAWTQGLAGRDEQYF
TRBV7-2	.	TRBJ2-5	.	TGTGCCAGCAGCTTATACAGCAAAGAGACCCAGTACTTC	CASSLYSKETQYF
TRBV11-2	.	TRBJ1-6	.	TGTGCCAGCAGCTCCCCTCTTGGGGGGAGACAGTCACCCCTCCACTTT	CASSSPLGGRQSPLHF
TRBV11-2	.	TRBJ2-7	.	TGTGCCAGCAGCTTGGGCGTTCCGGGGCCTAACTACAATGAGCAGTACTTC	CASSLGVPGPNYNEQYF
TRBV6-6	.	TRBJ2-1	few	TGTGCCAGCAGTTACTCGGAATCTGAGCAGTTCTTC	CASSYSESEQFF
TRBV2	TRBD1	TRBJ2-7	.	TGTGCCAGCCGACAGGGTATGGTCTCCGAGCAGTACTTC	CASRQGMVSEQYF
TRBV12-5	.	TRBJ1-1	.	TGTGCTAGTGCAACCCAAGGGGGCACTGAAGCTTTCTTT	CASATQGGTEAFF
TRBV9	TRBD2	TRBJ2-2	once	TGTGCCAGCAGCGTAGGACTAGCGGCGTTCACCGGGGAGCTGTTTTTT	CASSVGLAAFTGELFF
TRBV7-9	.	TRBJ2-7	.	TGTGCCAGCAGCCCCAGGTTTACCCTGGGGAACGAGCAGTACTTC	CASSPRFTLGNEQYF
TRBV30	.	TRBJ2-7	few	TGTGCCTGGAGTGTGCAAAGTGGTCCCTACGAGCAGTACTTC	CAWSVQSGPYEQYF
TRBV28	.	TRBJ2-7	once	TGTGCCAGCAGTCCCACCGTCCAGGGGCTCCTGCATTACGGGCAGTACTTC	CASSPTVQGLLHYGQYF